These 24 T cell receptor beta chains share one sample of origin, sequenced in a study of cytomegalovirus exposure and HLA in healthy donors. PCR was performed using 60 Vbeta and 13 Jbeta primers. The repertoire was sequenced with immunoSEQ multiplex PCR; TCRdb's copy has only in-frame clones and lacks some. Seen here are hundreds of thousands of clones, approximately 83% observed once, and the top ten hold roughly 0.71%. Sequencing input: PBMCs. These receptors came from a boy aged 2 to 10 in good health and CMV-seronegative.

The table lists this clone with a count of one. The chain employs TRBV4-1 and TRBJ2-2, with TRBD2 identical over 8 bases. The CDR3 length is 15 residues. The J segment lost 5 bases and the V segment lost 7 bases, leaving 9 bases of the junction unmatched. Germline assignment: CDR1 MGHRA and CDR2 YSYEKL. The CDR3 region is CASTTGGRGTGELFF. As DNA, the CDR3 is TGCGCCAGCACCACGGGGGGGAGAGGGACCGGGGAGCTGTTTTTT.

The rearrangement joins TRBV19 to TRBJ2-7; 8 bases line up with TRBD2. The junction had 4 bases not matched to a gene; V was cut back by 4 bases and J by 2 bases. Germline CDR1 and CDR2: LNHDA and SQIVND (reference sequence). The CDR3 has 14 amino acids. CDR3: CASSTSAGAYEQYF. For the CDR3, the DNA is TGTGCCAGTAGTACCTCAGCGGGAGCCTACGAGCAGTACTTC.

This clone appeared once. V is TRBV30 and J is TRBJ1-1, with D hard to call. CDR1 is GTSNPN and CDR2 is SVGIG in the germline V gene (reference sequence). Between the trimmed V and J ends, which lost 3 bases and 3 bases, there was a span of 14 bases. The CDR3 extends over 14 amino acids. The CDR3 sequence: CAWSPGSGYTEAFF. CDR3 nucleotides: TGTGCCTGGAGCCCGGGTTCCGGGTACACTGAAGCTTTCTTT.

Notes on this clone: This CDR3 is also generated by other DNA sequences in the sample. The chain combines TRBV7-2 with TRBJ2-7; 12 bases map to TRBD2. This CDR3 comprises 14 residues. With 2 bases clipped from V and 4 bases from J, the junction kept 0 bases outside the gene matches. Germline V CDR1 and CDR2: SGHTA, FQGNSA. In DNA, the CDR3 is TGTGCCAGCAGCTTACTAGCGGGAGGGTACGAGCAGTACTTC. Encoded protein: CASSLLAGGYEQYF.

The chain employs TRBV6-5 and TRBJ2-5; 10 nucleotides agree with TRBD1. The DNA end is more similar to TRBJ2-7, so the J call may be wrong. Germline assignment: CDR1 MNHEY and CDR2 SVGAGI. CDR3 length: 15 residues. The CDR3 DNA reads as TGTGCCAGCAGCCAGGACAGGGGGACGACCTACGAGCAGTACTTC. Residues: CASSQDRGTTYEQYF.

The chain has TRBV25-1 and TRBJ2-3, with 7 bases aligning to TRBD2. V shed 5 bases, J shed 8 bases, and the junction held 4 bases outside the gene matches. The CDR3 totals 12 residues. Looked up from germline, CDR1 is MGHDK and CDR2 is SYGVNS. In nucleotides, the CDR3 is TGTGCCAGCAGTCGACTAGCCGGTACGCAGTATTTT. Translation gives CASSRLAGTQYF. The entire variable domain, with the rest obtained from reference TRBV25-1 and TRBJ2-3, is as follows: EADIYQTPRYLVIGTGKKITLECSQTMGHDKMYWYQQDPGMELHLIHYSYGVNSTEKGDLSSESTVSRIRTEHFPLTLESARPSHTSQYLCASSRLAGTQYFGPGTRLTVL.

V is TRBV13 and J is TRBJ2-5; TRBD2 matches 10 bases. Germline CDR1 and CDR2: PRHDT and FYEKMQ (reference sequence). The CDR3 spans 17 residues. After removal of 0 bases from V and 4 bases from J, the junction contained 8 bases not matched to a gene. For the CDR3, the DNA is TGTGCCAGCAGCTTAGGATCTAGCGGGGGAAGAAGAGAGACCCAGTACTTC. Amino acid sequence: CASSLGSSGGRRETQYF.

In the case of this clone: Germline and junction disagree at one end, which may indicate a read error. The genes are TRBV7-9 and TRBJ2-7; TRBD2 agrees at 9 bases. The CDR3 spans 14 residues. Germline CDR1 is SEHNR and CDR2 is FQNEAQ (reference sequence). The CDR3 region is CSSSGVAGDYEQYF. CDR3 bases: TGTTCCAGCAGTGGAGTAGCGGGAGACTACGAGCAGTACTTC. Full variable domain (missing parts from reference TRBV7-9 and TRBJ2-7): DTGVSQNPRHKITKRGQNVTFRCDPISEHNRLYWYRQTLGQGPEFLTYFQNEAQLEKSRLLSDRFSAERPKGSFSTLEIQRTEQGDSAMYLCSSSGVAGDYEQYFGPGTRLTVT.

V and J are TRBV9 and TRBJ2-7; D is ambiguous. Trimming took 0 bases from V and 3 from J, leaving 10 bases between them. Germline CDR1 reads SGDLS; CDR2 reads YYNGEE. This CDR3 has 14 amino acids. CDR3 protein: CASSVDGFYYEQYF. The CDR3, as DNA: TGTGCCAGCAGCGTAGATGGCTTTTACTACGAGCAGTACTTC.

V and J are TRBV28 and TRBJ1-3; 7 bases fit TRBD1. The CDR3 sequence is 12 residues long. Germline CDR1 MDHEN, CDR2 SYDVKM. The ends lost 7 bases at V and 6 bases at J; junction bases unmatched: 3. CDR3 DNA: TGTGCCAGCAAGCAGGGGGAAAACACCATATATTTT. It specifies CASKQGENTIYF.

The table lists this clone with a few counts. V gene TRBV14 combines with J gene TRBJ2-5; TRBD1 might be the D (6 bases). Germline V gives CDR1 SGHDN, CDR2 FVKESK. This CDR3 has 14 amino acids. Between the trimmed V and J ends, which lost 3 bases and 5 bases, there was a span of 13 bases. The CDR3 reads CASSQGAFRETQYF. The CDR3 DNA follows: TGTGCCAGCAGCCAGGGGGCGTTTCGGGAGACCCAGTACTTC.

The rearrangement joins TRBV18 to TRBJ2-1; 7 bases fit TRBD2. V dropped 3 bases and J dropped 3; count of bases not matched to a gene: 5. CDR3 length equals 15 residues. Germline V gene lookup returns CDR1 KGHSH and CDR2 LQKENI. This CDR3 is CASSPDGLGYNEQFF. The CDR3 bases are TGTGCCAGCTCACCGGACGGACTAGGCTACAATGAGCAGTTCTTC. The whole variable domain, filled in from reference TRBV18 and TRBJ2-1, reads NAGVMQNPRHLVRRRGQEARLRCSPMKGHSHVYWYRQLPEEGLKFMVYLQKENIIDESGMPKERFSAEFPKEGPSILRIQQVVRGDSAAYFCASSPDGLGYNEQFFGPGTRLTVL.

The rearrangement links TRBV11-1 to TRBJ2-7; D may be TRBD2 (5 bases). The CDR3 contains 15 residues. The germline V gene encodes CDR1 SGHAT and CDR2 FQDESV (reference sequence). The germline V and J ends were trimmed by 3 bases and 2 bases, with 14 bases remaining between them. CDR3 loop: CASSFNSAKAYEQYF. In DNA form, the CDR3 reads TGTGCCAGCAGCTTTAATAGCGCCAAAGCCTACGAGCAGTACTTC.

This chain joins TRBV10-3 and TRBJ1-6, with a weak D call TRBD1 (5 bases). Trimming cost V 3 bases and J 0 bases, with 9 bases left between them. Germline values: CDR1 ENHRY, CDR2 SYGVKD. This CDR3 has 16 residues. The CDR3 loop is CAISDGGSSYNSPLHF. DNA for the CDR3: TGTGCCATCAGTGACGGGGGTAGCTCCTATAATTCACCCCTCCACTTT.

On this clone itself: The junction differs from germline at one of its ends, possibly a read error. Other DNA sequences in the sample encode the same CDR3. The rearrangement uses TRBV9 and TRBJ2-2; weak D call: TRBD2 (6 bases). Germline loops: CDR1 SGDLS, CDR2 YYNGEE. There are 15 residues in the CDR3. The CDR3, as DNA: TGTGCCAGCAGCGTAGCGGGAGTGTTGGCCGGGGAGCTGTTTTTC. It encodes CASSVAGVLAGELFF.

The chain uses TRBV30 and TRBJ1-1; tentatively, D is TRBD1 (6 bases). From germline, CDR1 is GTSNPN and CDR2 SVGIG (reference sequence). V shed 7 bases and J shed 12 bases, with 24 bases lying between them. The CDR3 has 13 residues. As DNA, the CDR3 is TGTGCCTTGATTGGACTTCTCGGACAGAGAACTTTCTTT. The encoded protein is CALIGLLGQRTFF.

This clone has a single count. The gene calls are TRBV29-1 and TRBJ2-1; TRBD2 aligns across 14 bases. The CDR3 runs 18 residues. In germline, CDR1 is SQVTM, CDR2 ANQGSEA. V was pared by 0 bases and J by 2 bases, with 6 bases of the junction left unmatched. The CDR3 is CSVEEPGLAGAAYNEQFF. Here the CDR3 DNA reads TGCAGCGTTGAAGAGCCGGGACTAGCGGGAGCGGCCTACAATGAGCAGTTCTTC.

The J gene is TRBJ2-5, the V gene TRBV9; D ambiguous. The ends were cut back, 3 bases at V and 0 bases at J, with 9 bases in the middle. There are 14 residues in the CDR3. The V gene's germline CDR1 is SGDLS and CDR2 YYNGEE. This chain's CDR3 is CASSAPSDQETQYF. In nucleotides, the CDR3 is TGTGCCAGCAGCGCCCCATCGGACCAAGAGACCCAGTACTTC.

This rearrangement joins TRBV6-1 to TRBJ2-2; no clear D. The germline V gene encodes CDR1 MNHNS and CDR2 SASEGT. The CDR3 extends over 13 amino acids. V dropped 6 bases and J dropped 0 bases, with 5 bases sitting between them. The DNA for the CDR3 is TGTGCCAGCAGCCAAACGAACACCGGGGAGCTGTTTTTT. This translates into CASSQTNTGELFF.

This chain uses TRBV19 with TRBJ2-5, with 13 bases lining up with TRBD2. The J segment lost 7 bases and the V segment lost 5 bases, leaving 4 bases of the junction unmatched. Germline CDR1 reads LNHDA; CDR2 reads SQIVND (reference sequence). There are 14 residues in the CDR3. As DNA, the CDR3 is TGTGCCAGTAGTCCAACTAGCGGGGGGGTGACCCAGTACTTC. This gives the protein CASSPTSGGVTQYF.

The V call is TRBV6-5, the J call TRBJ2-5, with D maybe TRBD1 (5 bases). The CDR3 totals 11 residues. From germline, CDR1 is MNHEY and CDR2 SVGAGI. The V end lost 9 bases, the J end lost 11 bases, and 16 bases lay between the germline ends. DNA of the CDR3: TGTGCCAGTACCCGAGCACAGGAGCAGTACTTC. Its protein is CASTRAQEQYF.

The chain has TRBV7-8 and TRBJ1-5; no reliable D call. CDR1 is SGHVS and CDR2 is FQNEAQ in the germline V gene. The CDR3 is 15 amino acids. V was pared by 5 bases and J by 3 bases, with 14 bases between. The CDR3 region is CASSPTAGSNQPQHF. CDR3 nucleotides: TGTGCCAGCAGCCCTACCGCGGGGTCCAATCAGCCCCAGCATTTT.

The rearrangement links TRBV6-5 to TRBJ1-1; D ambiguous. Germline CDR1 MNHEY, CDR2 SVGAGI. V was pared by 11 bases and J by 10 bases, with 11 bases between. The CDR3 runs to 9 residues. Here the CDR3 reads CAPPHGAFF. The CDR3, as DNA: TGTGCCCCCCCACATGGAGCTTTCTTT.

V usage is TRBV19 and J usage is TRBJ1-1; D may be TRBD1 (5 bases). Trimming took 6 bases from V and 4 from J, leaving 9 bases between them. Germline CDR1 reads LNHDA; CDR2 reads SQIVND (reference sequence). This CDR3 has 12 residues. The CDR3 DNA reads TGTGCCAGTAGAAGGGGCATCACTGAAGCTTTCTTT. Residues: CASRRGITEAFF.